Listed below are T cell receptor beta chains from one sample, sequenced in a study of T cells expressing NK-cell markers. TCRdb processed the 5' RACE reads again and assigns one entry to each CDR3 protein, with no DNA. This sample lists around 140,000 distinct CDR3 sequences; its ten largest clones have more than 10%. Sequenced input: blood T cells: a sorted CD56 or NKG2C T cell subset, CD4+ or CD8+ T cells, or bulk PBMC T cells (not recorded which). Receptors were obtained from a man between 18 and 29 years old in good health. Both conserved end residues are part of each CDR3.

J gene: TRBJ2-3
V gene: TRBV7-9
CDR3 protein: CASSPQGPSPLTQYF

J gene: TRBJ2-1
V gene: TRBV19
CDR3 protein: CASSPIGLGNEQFF

J gene: TRBJ1-1
V gene: TRBV5-4
CDR3 protein: CASTYRPSTEAFF

J gene: TRBJ1-1
V gene: TRBV27
CDR3 protein: CASSPSQLNTEAFF

J gene: TRBJ2-7
V gene: TRBV30
CDR3 protein: CAWSPARGEQYF

J gene: TRBJ2-1
V gene: TRBV19
CDR3 protein: CASRNSARMDEQFF

J gene: TRBJ2-5
V gene: TRBV11-1
CDR3 protein: CASRESRTDWGLGETQYF

J gene: TRBJ2-1
V gene: TRBV7-3
CDR3 protein: CASSLAGQGSYNEQFF

J gene: TRBJ2-7
V gene: TRBV20-1
CDR3 protein: CSARDEGSSYEQYF

J gene: TRBJ2-7
V gene: TRBV12-3/TRBV12-4
CDR3 protein: CASSLDYYEQYF

J gene: TRBJ2-7
V gene: TRBV7-9
CDR3 protein: CAEATSGNYEQYF

J gene: TRBJ2-1
V gene: TRBV2
CDR3 protein: CASRLAGGNNEQFF

J gene: TRBJ1-3
V gene: TRBV12-3/TRBV12-4
CDR3 protein: CASSWGQVSLGNTIYF

J gene: TRBJ2-7
V gene: TRBV14
CDR3 protein: CASSQLGTGIAYEQYF

J gene: TRBJ1-1
V gene: TRBV9
CDR3 protein: CASSGEGGDGGTEAFF

J gene: TRBJ1-1
V gene: TRBV11-3
CDR3 protein: CASSPPRAEAFF

J gene: TRBJ2-7
V gene: TRBV12-3/TRBV12-4
CDR3 protein: CASSFGTGTSYEQYF

J gene: TRBJ2-1
V gene: TRBV18
CDR3 protein: CASSPSGGSTYNEQFF

J gene: TRBJ2-3
V gene: TRBV7-9
CDR3 protein: CASSTGLRNTDTQYF

J gene: TRBJ2-3
V gene: TRBV19
CDR3 protein: CASRPGLASGYTDTQYF

J gene: TRBJ2-1
V gene: TRBV27
CDR3 protein: CASHRRDGRNEQFF

J gene: TRBJ2-5
V gene: TRBV2
CDR3 protein: CASSDTSGRETQYF

J gene: TRBJ2-1
V gene: TRBV2
CDR3 protein: CASIKGLAGGEQFF

J gene: TRBJ2-3
V gene: TRBV12-3/TRBV12-4
CDR3 protein: CASRRTSSTDTQYF

J gene: TRBJ2-7
V gene: TRBV6-1
CDR3 protein: CASNAGQGRSYEQYF

J gene: TRBJ2-1
V gene: TRBV4-2
CDR3 protein: CASSLTLAGGLNEQFF

J gene: TRBJ2-1
V gene: TRBV7-8
CDR3 protein: CASSLDSGYNEQFF

J gene: TRBJ1-1
V gene: TRBV12-3/TRBV12-4
CDR3 protein: CASSPQGANTEAFF

J gene: TRBJ2-1
V gene: TRBV12-3/TRBV12-4
CDR3 protein: CASSAYSGSSYNEQFF

J gene: TRBJ2-1
V gene: TRBV14
CDR3 protein: CASSQDHLWTSGREGNEQFF

J gene: TRBJ2-1
V gene: TRBV15
CDR3 protein: CATSSTGVSYYNEQFF

J gene: TRBJ2-3
V gene: TRBV20-1
CDR3 protein: CSAAPYQFPDTQYF

J gene: TRBJ1-2
V gene: TRBV20-1
CDR3 protein: CSAPALDRGYGYTF

J gene: TRBJ2-7
V gene: TRBV7-9
CDR3 protein: CASSLQRPEQYF

J gene: TRBJ1-3
V gene: TRBV9
CDR3 protein: CASSVGVVPGNTIYF

J gene: TRBJ2-1
V gene: TRBV11-3
CDR3 protein: CASNGEAPRNEQFF

J gene: TRBJ2-2
V gene: TRBV20-1
CDR3 protein: CSALFSTGELFF

J gene: TRBJ1-2
V gene: TRBV3-1
CDR3 protein: CASSQEQLYGYTF

J gene: TRBJ2-5
V gene: TRBV6-1
CDR3 protein: CASSIQGREETQYF

J gene: TRBJ2-5
V gene: TRBV2
CDR3 protein: CASYESQETQYF

J gene: TRBJ2-5
V gene: TRBV25-1
CDR3 protein: CASSATGLEETQYF

J gene: TRBJ2-1
V gene: TRBV14
CDR3 protein: CASSQVSGGNEQFF

J gene: TRBJ2-5
V gene: TRBV7-8
CDR3 protein: CASIEGISQQETQYF

J gene: TRBJ1-1
V gene: TRBV5-8
CDR3 protein: CASSFAGFLGTEAFF

J gene: TRBJ2-7
V gene: TRBV27
CDR3 protein: CASSFPGQSAEQYF

J gene: TRBJ2-5
V gene: TRBV5-6
CDR3 protein: CASSRTEETQYF

J gene: TRBJ1-1
V gene: TRBV19
CDR3 protein: CASSIGSVTEAFF

J gene: TRBJ2-1
V gene: TRBV23-1
CDR3 protein: CATKTDRCYNEQFF

J gene: TRBJ1-5
V gene: TRBV6-5
CDR3 protein: CASSYSGTGQPQHF

J gene: TRBJ2-1
V gene: TRBV19
CDR3 protein: CASSIVAFGSHEQFF

J gene: TRBJ2-3
V gene: TRBV12-3/TRBV12-4
CDR3 protein: CASTPGGITWGDTQYF

J gene: TRBJ2-3
V gene: TRBV18
CDR3 protein: CASSLAGTYSTDTQYF

J gene: TRBJ2-5
V gene: TRBV7-2
CDR3 protein: CASSFYGTSGSLETQYF

J gene: TRBJ2-5
V gene: TRBV20-1
CDR3 protein: CSARDRGAIGTSGQETQYF

J gene: TRBJ2-2
V gene: TRBV6-5
CDR3 protein: CASSYQQDDPGELFF

J gene: TRBJ1-4
V gene: TRBV5-6
CDR3 protein: CASSQWTAYNEKLFF